These 29 T cell receptor beta chains originate from one sample sequenced in a study of shared clonotypes between healthy human individuals. The method was immunoSEQ multiplex PCR; TCRdb's version includes in-frame clones alone and lacks a portion of them. Of about 2 million clones in the sample, roughly 94% are singletons; the top ten hold under 0.15%. The sequencing input was naive CD4+ T cells sorted from blood. Specified subset: CD45RA+ positively selected. Receptor source: a man aged 18 to 29 in good health.

In the case of this clone: The same CDR3 arises from other DNA sequences in this sample as well. This chain joins TRBV9 and TRBJ2-1; 7 bases align to TRBD2. The germline V gene has CDR1 SGDLS and CDR2 YYNGEE. This CDR3 contains 15 residues. Unmatched junction bases numbered 12, after V lost 7 bases and J lost 5 bases. The CDR3 nucleotides read TGTGCCAGCTCGCGGGGCCTAGCGGCTAACAATGAGCAGTTCTTC. It specifies CASSRGLAANNEQFF.

This chain connects TRBV27 to TRBJ2-7; a possible D gene is TRBD2 (6 bases). The CDR3 runs 14 residues. The V end was cut by 2 bases, the J end by 3 bases, with 11 bases between. Germline V gene lookup returns CDR1 MNHEY and CDR2 SMNVEV (reference sequence). CDR3 residues: CASSLGGLDYEQYF. In nucleotides, the CDR3 is TGTGCCAGCAGTTTAGGGGGGTTGGACTACGAGCAGTACTTC.

With respect to this clone: The sample has other DNA sequences that encode this CDR3 too. The chain joins TRBV5-1 to TRBJ2-7, with 8 bases fitting TRBD1. Germline CDR1 is SGHRS and CDR2 is YFSETQ. This CDR3 is 13 amino acids long. The V and J ends lost 4 bases and 4 bases, in that order; junction bases with no gene match: 4. CDR3 coding DNA: TGCGCCAGCAGCCTGACAGGGGATTACGAGCAGTACTTC. Amino acids: CASSLTGDYEQYF.

The chain employs TRBV2 and TRBJ2-3; no reliable D call. The CDR3 sequence is 15 residues long. Trimming removed 3 bases from V and 2 bases from J, with 12 bases in between. CDR1 and CDR2 from the germline V gene are SNHLY and FYNNEI. The DNA for the CDR3 is TGTGCCAGCAGTGACGGTTTAGGAAACACAGATACGCAGTATTTT. It codes for CASSDGLGNTDTQYF.

The V call is TRBV7-2, the J call TRBJ2-2; tentatively, D is TRBD1 (6 bases). The CDR3 is made up of 14 amino acids. The germline V gene encodes CDR1 SGHTA and CDR2 FQGNSA. V lost 8 bases and J lost 0, with 10 bases in between. The CDR3 region has the DNA TGTGCCAGCTCGCGACAGGCGAACACCGGGGAGCTGTTTTTT. This sequence encodes CASSRQANTGELFF. The entire variable domain, with the rest obtained from reference TRBV7-2 and TRBJ2-2, is as follows: GAGVSQSPSNKVTEKGKDVELRCDPISGHTALYWYRQSLGQGLEFLIYFQGNSAPDKSGLPSDRFSAERTGGSVSTLTIQRTQQEDSAVYLCASSRQANTGELFFGEGSRLTVL.

This clone was seen just once. V usage is TRBV28 and J usage is TRBJ1-5; D uncertain. With 5 bases removed from V and 5 bases from J, the gap between germline ends came to 13 bases. Looked up from germline, CDR1 is MDHEN and CDR2 is SYDVKM. CDR3 length: 14 residues. The CDR3 spells CASSPLSPDQPQHF. The CDR3 DNA reads as TGTGCCAGCAGTCCACTTTCTCCGGATCAGCCCCAGCATTTT.

V gene TRBV19 combines with J gene TRBJ2-1, with D perhaps TRBD1 or TRBD2 (6 bases each). V lost 6 bases to trimming and J lost 10 bases, with 22 bases between them. CDR1 is LNHDA and CDR2 is SQIVND in the germline V gene (reference sequence). The CDR3 totals 15 residues. The CDR3 region has the DNA TGTGCCAGTAGGGAACCTTCGGGACATCTAGCGGAGCAGTTCTTC. This gives the protein CASREPSGHLAEQFF.

The chain is built from TRBV6-1 and TRBJ2-7; D possibly corresponds to TRBD1 (6 bases). Trimming stripped 6 bases from V and 3 bases from J, with 18 bases between. From germline, CDR1 is MNHNS and CDR2 SASEGT. CDR3 size: 15 residues. The CDR3 region is CASRMVPGQNYEQYF. For the CDR3, the DNA is TGTGCCAGCAGGATGGTTCCGGGACAAAACTACGAGCAGTACTTC.

With regard to this clone: This CDR3 is also generated by other DNA sequences in the sample. The rearrangement uses TRBV2 and TRBJ2-1; 9 bases fit TRBD1. Germline V lookup: CDR1 SNHLY, CDR2 FYNNEI. V lost 8 bases and J lost 1; bases outside the gene matches: 6. There are 15 residues in the CDR3. CDR3 region: CASRSDRGSYNEQFF. In DNA, the CDR3 is TGTGCCAGCCGCTCGGACAGGGGATCCTACAATGAGCAGTTCTTC. The full variable domain, completed using reference TRBV2 and TRBJ2-1, is EPEVTQTPSHQVTQMGQEVILRCVPISNHLYFYWYRQILGQKVEFLVSFYNNEISEKSEIFDDQFSVERPDGSNFTLKIRSTKLEDSAMYFCASRSDRGSYNEQFFGPGTRLTVL.

Turning to this clone: An end of the junction does not agree with germline; a read error may underlie this. The chain joins TRBV28 to TRBJ1-6; tentatively, D is TRBD1 (6 bases). The CDR3 is 15 amino acids. Germline V gene data show CDR1 as MDHEN and CDR2 as SYDVKM. The CDR3 protein is CATSTMTGGPEALHF. The CDR3 nucleotides are TGTGCCACCAGTACAATGACTGGGGGCCCCGAAGCCCTCCACTTT.

J is TRBJ1-1 and V is TRBV28; 9 nucleotides line up with TRBD1. The junction had 10 bases not matched to a gene; V was cut back by 6 bases and J by 5 bases. This CDR3 comprises 15 residues. Germline assignment: CDR1 MDHEN and CDR2 SYDVKM. The CDR3 is CASSIDRGGRTEAFF. Written as DNA, the CDR3 is TGTGCCAGCAGCATCGACAGGGGGGGGAGAACTGAAGCTTTCTTT.

The V gene is TRBV6-5, the J gene TRBJ1-1; 8 bases are shared with TRBD1. The CDR3 has 16 residues. Trimming cost V 0 bases and J 2 bases; bases outside gene matches: 5. Germline V lookup: CDR1 MNHEY, CDR2 SVGAGI. The CDR3 spells CASSYSNRGVNTEAFF. The CDR3 DNA reads as TGTGCCAGCAGTTACTCGAACAGGGGGGTTAACACTGAAGCTTTCTTT.

The chain links TRBV27 to TRBJ2-3, with 11 bases that match TRBD2. Germline CDR1 and CDR2: MNHEY and SMNVEV (reference sequence). The CDR3 contains 15 residues. The trim removed 7 bases at V and 3 bases at J, leaving 6 bases unmatched. CDR3 residues: CASKRLAGKTDTQYF. The DNA for the CDR3 is TGTGCCAGCAAAAGACTAGCGGGGAAGACAGATACGCAGTATTTT.

Points on this clone: The identical CDR3 is also encoded by other nucleotide sequences in the sample. J is TRBJ2-7 and V is TRBV18; the D gene could be TRBD1 or TRBD2 (5 bases each). Trimming took off 3 bases at V and 0 bases at J, with 9 bases between the two ends. There are 14 residues in the CDR3. Germline CDR1 is KGHSH and CDR2 is LQKENI. In DNA form, the CDR3 reads TGTGCCAGCTCACCGGGACGGGTCTCCTACGAGCAGTACTTC. Translation: CASSPGRVSYEQYF.

The rearrangement uses TRBV6-4 and TRBJ2-1; D gene ambiguous. The V end was cut by 2 bases, the J end by 2 bases, with 4 bases between. CDR3 length: 13 amino acids. CDR1 MRHNA and CDR2 SNTAGT come from the germline V gene. The CDR3 spells CASSDGPYNEQFF. CDR3 in DNA: TGTGCCAGCAGTGACGGGCCCTACAATGAGCAGTTCTTC.

This chain connects TRBV29-1 to TRBJ1-2; TRBD1 is a possible D gene (5 bases). The CDR3 runs to 12 residues. Germline CDR1 SQVTM, CDR2 ANQGSEA. Trimming removed 3 bases from V and 8 bases from J, with 13 bases in between. CDR3 region: CSVDRAAGGYTF. DNA of the CDR3: TGCAGCGTTGACAGGGCAGCGGGCGGCTACACCTTC.

This clone was seen a handful of times. Other DNA sequences in the sample encode the same CDR3. The chain recombines TRBV19 with TRBJ1-5; unclear D gene. With 2 bases removed from V and 3 bases from J, the gap between germline ends came to 8 bases. CDR1 is LNHDA, CDR2 SQIVND, per germline (reference sequence). The CDR3 runs to 14 residues. CDR3 loop: CASSILQSNQPQHF. The CDR3 bases are TGTGCCAGTAGTATACTCCAGTCCAATCAGCCCCAGCATTTT.

The chain employs TRBV5-1 and TRBJ1-1; perhaps TRBD1 as D (6 bases). The CDR3 sequence is 16 residues long. Germline loops: CDR1 SGHRS, CDR2 YFSETQ. Trimming took off 1 base at V and 0 bases at J, with 13 bases between the two ends. In DNA, the CDR3 is TGCGCCAGCAGCTTGACGGACAGCAAGATGAACACTGAAGCTTTCTTT. This gives the protein CASSLTDSKMNTEAFF.

The V and J genes are TRBV7-8 and TRBJ2-7; possibly TRBD1 for D (6 bases). V was clipped by 3 bases and J by 3 bases, with 21 bases between them. This CDR3 region has 17 residues. Germline CDR1 SGHVS, CDR2 FQNEAQ. The CDR3 region is CASSFRTATGPNYEQYF. DNA of the CDR3: TGTGCCAGCAGCTTCAGGACAGCTACAGGTCCTAACTACGAGCAGTACTTC.

The chain carries TRBV6-5 and TRBJ1-4; D gene ambiguous. Deletions cut 5 bases from V and 7 bases from J, with 14 bases between. Per germline, CDR1 MNHEY and CDR2 SVGAGI. The CDR3 spans 14 residues. CDR3 in amino acids: CASSRGWEVEKLFF. The CDR3 bases are TGTGCCAGCAGTCGAGGGTGGGAGGTTGAAAAACTGTTTTTT.

This clone occurred once. The gene calls are TRBV27 and TRBJ2-3; no definite D call. The CDR3 has 14 residues. Germline-derived CDR1 and CDR2 are MNHEY and SMNVEV (reference sequence). Trimming took off 5 bases at V and 2 bases at J, with 11 bases between the two ends. For the CDR3, the DNA is TGTGCCAGCAGTCCACGCCTAGTCACAGATACGCAGTATTTT. Translating gives CASSPRLVTDTQYF.

This rearrangement joins TRBV11-2 to TRBJ2-5; 11 nucleotides align to TRBD1. The V gene's germline CDR1 is SGHAT and CDR2 FQNNGV. V shed 5 bases, J shed 2 bases, and the junction held 10 bases outside the gene matches. This CDR3 has 17 residues. The CDR3 protein is CASSQYSGTGGQETQYF. DNA of the CDR3: TGTGCCAGCAGCCAATACTCCGGGACAGGGGGACAAGAGACCCAGTACTTC.

The chain uses TRBV4-1 and TRBJ2-5; D might be TRBD2 (6 bases). This CDR3 region has 15 residues. Germline V gene lookup returns CDR1 MGHRA and CDR2 YSYEKL. V lost 4 bases to trimming and J lost 2 bases, with 14 bases between them. CDR3 sequence (DNA): TGCGCCAGCAGCCCCTCCCTAGCGCTACAAGAGACCCAGTACTTC. Translation: CASSPSLALQETQYF.

The CDR3 coding sequence is TGTGCCAGCAGTCCCGGACTAGCGGTACAAGAGACCCAGTACTTC. This encodes CASSPGLAVQETQYF. The V gene is TRBV6-6, the J gene TRBJ2-5; 10 bases align to TRBD2. Trimming removed 5 bases from V and 2 bases from J; junction bases left unmatched: 5. The CDR3 length is 15 residues. In germline, CDR1 is MNHNY, CDR2 SVGAGI (reference sequence).

The V and J genes are TRBV5-1 and TRBJ1-1, with unresolved D. The V gene's germline CDR1 is SGHRS and CDR2 YFSETQ. Trimming cost V 3 bases and J 0 bases, with 12 bases left between them. This CDR3 region has 15 residues. The CDR3 here is CASSSEVLMNTEAFF. Here the CDR3 DNA reads TGCGCCAGCAGCTCTGAGGTTTTGATGAACACTGAAGCTTTCTTT.

This clone occurred once. The same CDR3 can be traced to other DNA sequences in this sample. The chain is built from TRBV5-1 and TRBJ2-1, with TRBD2 matching 7 bases. Germline trimming cut 3 bases from V and 0 bases from J; bases unmatched to any gene: 3. The CDR3 contains 15 residues. Looked up from germline, CDR1 is SGHRS and CDR2 is YFSETQ. CDR3: CASSSGGSSYNEQFF. CDR3 in DNA: TGCGCCAGCAGCTCGGGAGGCAGCTCCTACAATGAGCAGTTCTTC.

V is TRBV19 and J is TRBJ2-4; D is perhaps TRBD1 or TRBD2 (6 bases each). Trimming pared 1 base from V and 6 bases from J, leaving 10 bases between. CDR1 and CDR2 from the germline V gene are LNHDA and SQIVND (reference sequence). This CDR3 is built from 14 residues. In nucleotides, the CDR3 is TGTGCCAGTAGTATAGGAGGAGGGGGAAACATTCAGTACTTC. Its translation is CASSIGGGGNIQYF. Full variable domain (outside the CDR3, taken from reference TRBV19 and TRBJ2-4): DGGITQSPKYLFRKEGQNVTLSCEQNLNHDAMYWYRQDPGQGLRLIYYSQIVNDFQKGDIAEGYSVSREKKESFPLTVTSAQKNPTAFYLCASSIGGGGNIQYFGAGTRLSVL.

The rearrangement joins TRBV5-4 to TRBJ2-5, with D possibly being TRBD2 (5 bases). This CDR3 comprises 15 residues. With 4 bases removed from V and 4 bases from J, the gap between germline ends came to 17 bases. The germline V gene has CDR1 SGHNT and CDR2 YYREEE (reference sequence). This CDR3 is CASSPPFRAGETQYF. CDR3 nucleotide sequence: TGTGCCAGCAGCCCACCCTTCCGGGCGGGAGAGACCCAGTACTTC.

The J gene is TRBJ2-3, the V gene TRBV7-8; TRBD1 might be the D (5 bases). This CDR3 is built from 16 residues. Trimming removed 2 bases from V and 3 bases from J, with 15 bases in between. The germline V gene encodes CDR1 SGHVS and CDR2 FQNEAQ. The CDR3 DNA follows: TGTGCCAGCAGCTTAAAGCAGGGCGGTGTAACAGATACGCAGTATTTT. Its protein is CASSLKQGGVTDTQYF.